The clone carrying this TCR beta chain was detected only a few times. Study processing details: Using reference gene primer amplification, nucleated cell counts were estimated. Repertoires were generated with immunoSEQ multiplex PCR, while TCRdb's copy carries only in-frame clones and drops some. That table is the source of V, J and clone size, and D and trimming were worked out from the DNA. The sample holds around 94,000 clones, approximately 86% seen once. This CDR3 region has 18 residues. Germline CDR1 and CDR2: SGHTA and FQGNSA. V lost 0 bases and J lost 0, with 15 bases in between. These data are taken from a study of blood T cell repertoires in COVID-19. Study at large: Italy, Spain and the United States were the sources of the convalescent and acute COVID-19 samples. PBMCs, B-cell-depleted T cells, or T cells were the source of the cDNA or gDNA that made up the material.

The sequence came from a man aged 45 to 65 with acute or convalescent COVID-19. The source material was peripheral blood. The chain has TRBV7-2 and TRBJ1-3; TRBD1 might be the D (6 bases). CDR3 DNA sequence: TGTGCCAGCAGCTTAGCGCCGCAGGGGAGCGGCTCTGGAAACACCATATATTTT. Amino acid sequence: CASSLAPQGSGSGNTIYF.